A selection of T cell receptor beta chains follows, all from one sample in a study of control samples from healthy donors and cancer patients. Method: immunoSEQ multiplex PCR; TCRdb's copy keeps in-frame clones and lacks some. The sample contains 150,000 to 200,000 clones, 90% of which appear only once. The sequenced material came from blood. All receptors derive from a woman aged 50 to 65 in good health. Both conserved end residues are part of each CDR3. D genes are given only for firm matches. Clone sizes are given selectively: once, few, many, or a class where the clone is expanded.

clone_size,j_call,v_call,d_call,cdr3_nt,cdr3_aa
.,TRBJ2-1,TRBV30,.,TGTGCCTGGAGTGTAAGTGGGAGTAATATTGAGCAGTTCTTC,CAWSVSGSNIEQFF
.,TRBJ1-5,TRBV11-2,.,TGTGCCAGCAGCTTAGGTAGGGCTGGGGATGGCAATCAGCCCCAGCATTTT,CASSLGRAGDGNQPQHF
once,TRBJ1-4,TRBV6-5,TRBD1,TGTGCCAGCAGTTCGCCGGGACAGGGTTGGGAAAAACTGTTTTTT,CASSSPGQGWEKLFF
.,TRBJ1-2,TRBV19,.,TGTGCCAGTAGTATTGGCAGGGAATATGGCTACACCTTC,CASSIGREYGYTF
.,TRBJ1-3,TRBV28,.,TGTGCCAGCAGCCGTGTGGGGGGAAACACCATATATTTT,CASSRVGGNTIYF
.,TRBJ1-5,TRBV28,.,TGTGCCAGCAGTTTTGAGGTCCGGAATCAGCCCCAGCATTTT,CASSFEVRNQPQHF
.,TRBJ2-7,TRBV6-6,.,TGTGCCAGCAGTTATAGCTCCTACGAGCAGTACTTC,CASSYSSYEQYF
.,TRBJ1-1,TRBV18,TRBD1,TGTGCCAGCTCAGAACAGGGGGGGACTGAAGCTTTCTTT,CASSEQGGTEAFF
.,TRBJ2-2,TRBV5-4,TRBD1,TGTGCCAGCAGCTTGGTACAGGGGGTGGGGGCCGGGGAGCTGTTTTTT,CASSLVQGVGAGELFF
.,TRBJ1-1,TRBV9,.,TGTGCCAGCAGCGTAGGGAGGGTTGGTGAAGCTTTCTTT,CASSVGRVGEAFF
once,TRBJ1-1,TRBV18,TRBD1,TGTGCCAGCTCAGAACGCACAGGGGGATTGAACACTGAAGCTTTCTTT,CASSERTGGLNTEAFF
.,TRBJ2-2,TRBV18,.,TGTGCCAGCTCACCATCCCTAAACACCGGGGAGCTGTTTTTT,CASSPSLNTGELFF
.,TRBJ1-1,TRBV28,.,TGTGCCAGCAGTTTTCTGAACACTGAAGCTTTCTTT,CASSFLNTEAFF
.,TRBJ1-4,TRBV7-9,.,TGTGCCAGCAGCTTATTCGGTGAAAAACTGTTTTTT,CASSLFGEKLFF
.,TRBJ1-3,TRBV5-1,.,TGCGCCAGCAGCTTGTCATTGAAGAACACCATATATTTT,CASSLSLKNTIYF
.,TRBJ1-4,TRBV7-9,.,TGTGCCAGCAGACATTCAGCGGCTTCGGATGAAAAACTGTTTTTT,CASRHSAASDEKLFF
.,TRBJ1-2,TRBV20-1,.,TGCAGTGCTAGTGAAGGGCCGGTGGGCTATGGCTACACCTTC,CSASEGPVGYGYTF
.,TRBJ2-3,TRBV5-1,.,TGCGCCAGCCACGCGGGAGATACGCAGTATTTT,CASHAGDTQYF
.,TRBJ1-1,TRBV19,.,TGTGCCAGTAGTACCACTTCGGTTTCCAGCACTGAAGCTTTCTTT,CASSTTSVSSTEAFF
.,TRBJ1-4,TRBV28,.,TGTGCCAGCAGTTTACTAAGGGGGGGTAGTGAAAAACTGTTTTTT,CASSLLRGGSEKLFF
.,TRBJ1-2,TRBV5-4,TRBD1,TGTGCCAGCAGCCCCGTAGTGGGGACAGGGGACTATGGCTACACCTTC,CASSPVVGTGDYGYTF
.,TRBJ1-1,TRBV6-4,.,TGTGCCAGCAGCCAAGAACTGAACACTGAAGCTTTCTTT,CASSQELNTEAFF
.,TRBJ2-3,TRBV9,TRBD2,TGTGCCAGCAGCGTAAGCGGACTAGGGGCGGATACGCAGTATTTT,CASSVSGLGADTQYF